The 3 T cell receptor beta chains reported below all come from one sample, sequenced in a study of T cell responses to AZD1222 COVID-19 vaccine. Some clones are missing from TCRdb's copy, which holds only in-frame ones; the method was immunoSEQ multiplex PCR. Counted here are over 120,000 clones, approximately 93% occurring once; the ten biggest clones make up 4.5% to 5.5%. The sequencing here drew on peripheral blood, taken on day 0 of AZD1222 vaccination. These receptors were obtained from an adult in good health.

The V and J genes are TRBV6-1 and TRBJ1-4, with 8 bases matching TRBD1. V lost 3 bases and J lost 6; bases outside the gene matches: 3. The CDR3 extends over 14 amino acids. CDR1 is MNHNS and CDR2 is SASEGT in the germline V gene. For the CDR3, the DNA is TGTGCCAGCAGTGACAGGGGGCGGGATGAAAAACTGTTTTTT. This gives the protein CASSDRGRDEKLFF.

CDR3 protein: CASSRESSGSGETQYF. In nucleotides, the CDR3 is TGTGCCAGCAGCAGAGAATCCAGCGGGAGTGGGGAGACCCAGTACTTC. The rearrangement joins TRBV3-1 (or the pseudogene TRBV3-2) to TRBJ2-5; 8 bases agree with TRBD2. There are 16 residues in the CDR3. Germline trimming cut 5 bases from V and 5 bases from J; bases unmatched to any gene: 13. Germline CDR1 is LGHDT and CDR2 is YNNKEL (reference sequence).

The rearrangement uses TRBV21-1 and TRBJ2-1; the table names TRBD2, a call not compared with the DNA. TRBV21-1 corresponds to a pseudogene. The CDR3 loop spans 16 amino acids. Here the CDR3 reads CASSRGSSGLYNEQFF. In nucleotides, the CDR3 is TGTGCCAGCAGCAGAGGTTCTAGCGGCCTCTACAATGAGCAGTTCTTC.